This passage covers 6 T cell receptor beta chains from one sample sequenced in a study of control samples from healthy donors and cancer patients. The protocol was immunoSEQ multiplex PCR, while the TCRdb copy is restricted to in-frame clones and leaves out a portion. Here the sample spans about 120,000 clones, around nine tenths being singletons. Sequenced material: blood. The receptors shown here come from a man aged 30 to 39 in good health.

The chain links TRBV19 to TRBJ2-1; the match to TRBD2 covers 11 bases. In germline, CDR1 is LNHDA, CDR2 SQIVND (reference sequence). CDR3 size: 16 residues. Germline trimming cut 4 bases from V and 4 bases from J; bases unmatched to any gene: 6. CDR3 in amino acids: CASSTLAGGTYNEQFF. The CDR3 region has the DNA TGTGCCAGTAGTACATTAGCGGGGGGGACATACAATGAGCAGTTCTTC. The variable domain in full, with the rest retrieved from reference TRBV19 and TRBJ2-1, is DGGITQSPKYLFRKEGQNVTLSCEQNLNHDAMYWYRQDPGQGLRLIYYSQIVNDFQKGDIAEGYSVSREKKESFPLTVTSAQKNPTAFYLCASSTLAGGTYNEQFFGPGTRLTVL.

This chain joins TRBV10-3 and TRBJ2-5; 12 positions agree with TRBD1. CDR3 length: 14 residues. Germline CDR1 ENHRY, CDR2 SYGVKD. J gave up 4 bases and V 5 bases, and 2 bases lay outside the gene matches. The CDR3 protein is CAISPGQGAETQYF. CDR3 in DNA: TGTGCCATCAGTCCGGGACAGGGGGCAGAGACCCAGTACTTC.

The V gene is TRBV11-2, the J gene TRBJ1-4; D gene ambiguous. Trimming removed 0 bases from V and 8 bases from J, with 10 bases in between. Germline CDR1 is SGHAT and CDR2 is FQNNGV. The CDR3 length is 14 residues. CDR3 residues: CASSLDRAAEKLFF. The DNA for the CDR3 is TGTGCCAGCAGCTTAGATCGGGCAGCCGAAAAACTGTTTTTT.

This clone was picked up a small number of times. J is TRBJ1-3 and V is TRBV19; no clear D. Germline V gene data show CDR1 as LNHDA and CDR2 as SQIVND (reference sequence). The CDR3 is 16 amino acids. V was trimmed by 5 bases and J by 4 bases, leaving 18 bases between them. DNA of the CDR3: TGTGCCAGTAGTCCCCTTGCTGCAGGCAGCGGAAACACCATATATTTT. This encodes CASSPLAAGSGNTIYF.

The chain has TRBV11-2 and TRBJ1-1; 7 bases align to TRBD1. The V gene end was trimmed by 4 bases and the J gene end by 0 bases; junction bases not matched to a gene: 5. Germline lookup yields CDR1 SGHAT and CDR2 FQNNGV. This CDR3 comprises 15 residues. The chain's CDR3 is CASSSGQTMNTEAFF. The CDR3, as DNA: TGTGCCAGCAGCTCGGGACAGACAATGAACACTGAAGCTTTCTTT.

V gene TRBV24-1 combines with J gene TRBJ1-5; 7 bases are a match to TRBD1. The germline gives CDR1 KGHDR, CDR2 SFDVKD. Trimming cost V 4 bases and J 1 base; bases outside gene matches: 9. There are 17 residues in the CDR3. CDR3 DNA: TGTGCCACCAGTGACCCACAAGGGACAGAGAGCAATCAGCCCCAGCATTTT. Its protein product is CATSDPQGTESNQPQHF.